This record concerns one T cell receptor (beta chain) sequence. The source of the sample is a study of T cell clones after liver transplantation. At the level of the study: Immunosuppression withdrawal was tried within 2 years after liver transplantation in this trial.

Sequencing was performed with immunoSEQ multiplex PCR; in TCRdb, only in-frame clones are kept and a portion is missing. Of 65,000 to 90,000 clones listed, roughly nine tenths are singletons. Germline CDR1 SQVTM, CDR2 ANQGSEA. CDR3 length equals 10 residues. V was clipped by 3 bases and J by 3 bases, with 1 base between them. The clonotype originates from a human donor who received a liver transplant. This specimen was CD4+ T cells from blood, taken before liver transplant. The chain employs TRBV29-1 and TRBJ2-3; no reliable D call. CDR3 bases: TGCAGCGTTGATACAGATACGCAGTATTTT. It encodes CSVDTDTQYF.